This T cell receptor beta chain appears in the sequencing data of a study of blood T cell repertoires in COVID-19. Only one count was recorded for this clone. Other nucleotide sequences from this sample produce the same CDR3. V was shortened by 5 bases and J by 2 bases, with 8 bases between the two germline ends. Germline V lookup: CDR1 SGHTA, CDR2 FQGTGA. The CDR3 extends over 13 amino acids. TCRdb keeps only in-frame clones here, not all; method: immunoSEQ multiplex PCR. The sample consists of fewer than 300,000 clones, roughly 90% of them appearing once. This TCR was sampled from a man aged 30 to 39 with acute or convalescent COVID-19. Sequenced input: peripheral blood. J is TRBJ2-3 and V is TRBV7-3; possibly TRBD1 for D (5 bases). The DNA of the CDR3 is TGTGCCAGCAGCCCAGGGCCCACAGATACGCAGTATTTT. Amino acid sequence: CASSPGPTDTQYF.